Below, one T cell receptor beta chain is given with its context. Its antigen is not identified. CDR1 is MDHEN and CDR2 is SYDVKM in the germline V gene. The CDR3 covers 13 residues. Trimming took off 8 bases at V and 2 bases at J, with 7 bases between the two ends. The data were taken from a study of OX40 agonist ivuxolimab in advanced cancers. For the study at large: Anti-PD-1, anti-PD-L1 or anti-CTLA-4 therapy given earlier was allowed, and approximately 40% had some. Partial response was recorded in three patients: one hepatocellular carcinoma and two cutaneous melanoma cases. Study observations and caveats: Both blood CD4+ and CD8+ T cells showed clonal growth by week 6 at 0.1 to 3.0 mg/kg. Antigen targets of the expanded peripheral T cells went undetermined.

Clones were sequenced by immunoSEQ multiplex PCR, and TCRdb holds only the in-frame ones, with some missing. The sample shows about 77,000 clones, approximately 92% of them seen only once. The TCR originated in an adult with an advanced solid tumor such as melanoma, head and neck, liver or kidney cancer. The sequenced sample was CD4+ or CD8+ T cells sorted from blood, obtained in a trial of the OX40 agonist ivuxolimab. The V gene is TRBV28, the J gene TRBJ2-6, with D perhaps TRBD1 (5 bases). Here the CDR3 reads CASWTTGANVLTF. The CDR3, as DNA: TGTGCCAGCTGGACAACTGGGGCCAACGTCCTGACTTTC.